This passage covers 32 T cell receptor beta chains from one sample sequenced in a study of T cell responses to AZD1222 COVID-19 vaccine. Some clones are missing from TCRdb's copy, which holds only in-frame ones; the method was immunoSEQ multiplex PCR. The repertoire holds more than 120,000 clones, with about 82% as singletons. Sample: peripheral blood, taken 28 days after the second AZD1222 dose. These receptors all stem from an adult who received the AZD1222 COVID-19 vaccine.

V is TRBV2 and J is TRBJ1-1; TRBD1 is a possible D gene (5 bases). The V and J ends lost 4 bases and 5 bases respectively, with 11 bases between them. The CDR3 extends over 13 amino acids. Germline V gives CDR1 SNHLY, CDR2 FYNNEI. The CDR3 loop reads CASSVGEGTEAFF. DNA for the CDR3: TGTGCCAGCAGTGTGGGGGAGGGTACTGAAGCTTTCTTT.

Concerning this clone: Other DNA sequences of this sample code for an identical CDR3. CDR3 DNA: TGTGCCAGCAGCTTGGGGGCGGGGTTCACAGATACGCAGTATTTT. Translated, it gives CASSLGAGFTDTQYF. This rearrangement joins TRBV11-2 to TRBJ2-3; D may be TRBD1 or TRBD2 (6 bases each). Germline V gives CDR1 SGHAT, CDR2 FQNNGV. Trimming pared 3 bases from V and 2 bases from J, leaving 12 bases between. This CDR3 region has 15 residues. Filled out from reference TRBV11-2 and TRBJ2-3, the complete variable domain reads EAGVAQSPRYKIIEKRQSVAFWCNPISGHATLYWYQQILGQGPKLLIQFQNNGVVDDSQLPKDRFSAERLKGVDSTLKIQPAKLEDSAVYLCASSLGAGFTDTQYFGPGTRLTVL.

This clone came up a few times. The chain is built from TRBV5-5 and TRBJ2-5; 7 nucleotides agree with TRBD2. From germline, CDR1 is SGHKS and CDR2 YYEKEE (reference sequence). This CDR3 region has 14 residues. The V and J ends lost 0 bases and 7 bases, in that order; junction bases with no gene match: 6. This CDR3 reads CASSLGGRGGTQYF. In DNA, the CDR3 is TGTGCCAGCAGCTTGGGAGGGCGCGGGGGGACCCAGTACTTC.

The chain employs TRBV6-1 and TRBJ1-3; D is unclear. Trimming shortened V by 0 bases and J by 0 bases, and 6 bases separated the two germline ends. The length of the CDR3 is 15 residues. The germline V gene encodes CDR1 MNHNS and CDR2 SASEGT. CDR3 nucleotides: TGTGCCAGCAGTGAAGCGACGACCTCTGGAAACACCATATATTTT. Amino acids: CASSEATTSGNTIYF.

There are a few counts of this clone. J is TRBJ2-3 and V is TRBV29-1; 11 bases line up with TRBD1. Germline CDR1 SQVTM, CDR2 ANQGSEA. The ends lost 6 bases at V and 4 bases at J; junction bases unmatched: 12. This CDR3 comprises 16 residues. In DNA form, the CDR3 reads TGCAGCGTCGTAGGGGGGACAGGGGGAGAGGCAGATACGCAGTATTTT. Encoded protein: CSVVGGTGGEADTQYF.

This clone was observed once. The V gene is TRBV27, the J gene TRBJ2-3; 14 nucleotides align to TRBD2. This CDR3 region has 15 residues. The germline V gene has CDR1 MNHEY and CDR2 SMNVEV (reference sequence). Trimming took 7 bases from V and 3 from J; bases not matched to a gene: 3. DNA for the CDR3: TGTGCCAGCAAGGGACTAGCGGGAGTAACAGATACGCAGTATTTT. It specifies CASKGLAGVTDTQYF.

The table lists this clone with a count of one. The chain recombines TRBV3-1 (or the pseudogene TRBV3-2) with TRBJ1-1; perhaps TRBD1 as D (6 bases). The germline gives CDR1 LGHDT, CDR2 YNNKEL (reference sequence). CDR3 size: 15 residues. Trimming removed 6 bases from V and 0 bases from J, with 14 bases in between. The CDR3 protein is CASSHHRELNTEAFF. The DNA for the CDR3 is TGTGCCAGCAGTCACCACAGGGAATTGAACACTGAAGCTTTCTTT.

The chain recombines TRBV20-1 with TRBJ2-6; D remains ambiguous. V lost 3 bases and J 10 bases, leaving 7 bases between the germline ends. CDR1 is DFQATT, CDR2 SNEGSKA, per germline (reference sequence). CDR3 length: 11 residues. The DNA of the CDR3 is TGCAGTGCTAGGGGCGCTAACGTCCTGACTTTC. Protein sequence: CSARGANVLTF.

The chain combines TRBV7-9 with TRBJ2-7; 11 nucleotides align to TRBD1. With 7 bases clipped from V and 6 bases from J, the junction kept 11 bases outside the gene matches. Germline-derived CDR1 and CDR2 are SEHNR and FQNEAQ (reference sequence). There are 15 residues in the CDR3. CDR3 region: CASTRGRDRGFEQYF. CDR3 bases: TGTGCCAGCACTCGGGGCCGGGACAGGGGGTTCGAGCAGTACTTC.

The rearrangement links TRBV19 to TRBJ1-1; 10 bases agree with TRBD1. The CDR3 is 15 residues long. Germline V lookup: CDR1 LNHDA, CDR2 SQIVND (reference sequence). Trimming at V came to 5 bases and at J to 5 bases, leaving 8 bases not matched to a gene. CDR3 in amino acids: CASSYRDRGKTEAFF. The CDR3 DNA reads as TGTGCCAGTAGTTACCGGGACAGGGGTAAAACTGAAGCTTTCTTT.

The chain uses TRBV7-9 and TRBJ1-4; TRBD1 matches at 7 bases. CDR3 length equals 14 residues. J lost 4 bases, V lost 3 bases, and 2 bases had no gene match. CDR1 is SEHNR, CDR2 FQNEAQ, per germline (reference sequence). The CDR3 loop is CASSFSGGNEKLFF. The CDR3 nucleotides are TGTGCCAGCAGCTTTTCAGGGGGTAATGAAAAACTGTTTTTT.

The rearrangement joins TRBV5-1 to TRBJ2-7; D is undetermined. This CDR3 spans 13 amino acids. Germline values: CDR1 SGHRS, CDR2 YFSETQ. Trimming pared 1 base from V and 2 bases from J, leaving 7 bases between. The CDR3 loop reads CASSLSPTYEQYF. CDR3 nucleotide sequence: TGCGCCAGCAGCTTGTCCCCCACCTACGAGCAGTACTTC. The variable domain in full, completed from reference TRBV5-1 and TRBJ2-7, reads KAGVTQTPRYLIKTRGQQVTLSCSPISGHRSVSWYQQTPGQGLQFLFEYFSETQRNKGNFPGRFSGRQFSNSRSEMNVSTLELGDSALYLCASSLSPTYEQYFGPGTRLTVT.

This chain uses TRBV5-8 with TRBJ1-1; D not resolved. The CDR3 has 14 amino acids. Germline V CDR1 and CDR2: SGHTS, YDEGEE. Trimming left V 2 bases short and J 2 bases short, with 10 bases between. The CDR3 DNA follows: TGTGCCAGCAGCTTCACGAATGGCAACACTGAAGCTTTCTTT. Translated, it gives CASSFTNGNTEAFF.

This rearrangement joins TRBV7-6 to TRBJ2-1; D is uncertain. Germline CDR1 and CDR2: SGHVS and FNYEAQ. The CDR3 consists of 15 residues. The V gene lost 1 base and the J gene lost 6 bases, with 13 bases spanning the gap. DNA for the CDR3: TGTGCCAGCAGCTTAGATCCTACCACCAGCAATGAGCAGTTCTTC. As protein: CASSLDPTTSNEQFF.

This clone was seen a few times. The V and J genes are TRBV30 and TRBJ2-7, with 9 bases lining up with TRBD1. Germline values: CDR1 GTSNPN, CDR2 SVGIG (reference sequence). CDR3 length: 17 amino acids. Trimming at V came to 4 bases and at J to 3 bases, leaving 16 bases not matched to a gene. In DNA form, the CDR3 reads TGTGCCTGGACACCGAGGGACAGGGCTTCCTCTAACTACGAGCAGTACTTC. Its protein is CAWTPRDRASSNYEQYF.

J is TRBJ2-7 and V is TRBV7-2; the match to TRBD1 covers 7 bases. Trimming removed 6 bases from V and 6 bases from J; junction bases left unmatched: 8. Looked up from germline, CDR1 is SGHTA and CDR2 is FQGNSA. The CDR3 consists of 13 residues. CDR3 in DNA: TGTGCCAGCAGTTTCGGACAGGCGCGCGAGCAGTACTTC. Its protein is CASSFGQAREQYF. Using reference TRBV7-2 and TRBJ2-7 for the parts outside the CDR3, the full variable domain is GAGVSQSPSNKVTEKGKDVELRCDPISGHTALYWYRQSLGQGLEFLIYFQGNSAPDKSGLPSDRFSAERTGGSVSTLTIQRTQQEDSAVYLCASSFGQAREQYFGPGTRLTVT.

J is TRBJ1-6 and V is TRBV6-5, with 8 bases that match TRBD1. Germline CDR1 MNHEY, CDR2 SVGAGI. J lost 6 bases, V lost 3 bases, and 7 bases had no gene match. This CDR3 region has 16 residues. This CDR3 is CASSYSWTGTNSPLHF. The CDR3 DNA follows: TGTGCCAGCAGTTATTCTTGGACAGGGACTAATTCACCCCTCCACTTT.

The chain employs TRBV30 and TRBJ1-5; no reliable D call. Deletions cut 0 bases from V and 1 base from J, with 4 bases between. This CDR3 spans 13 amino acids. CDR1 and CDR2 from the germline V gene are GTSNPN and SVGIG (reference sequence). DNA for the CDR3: TGTGCCTGGAGTGTGTTCAGCAATCAGCCCCAGCATTTT. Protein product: CAWSVFSNQPQHF.

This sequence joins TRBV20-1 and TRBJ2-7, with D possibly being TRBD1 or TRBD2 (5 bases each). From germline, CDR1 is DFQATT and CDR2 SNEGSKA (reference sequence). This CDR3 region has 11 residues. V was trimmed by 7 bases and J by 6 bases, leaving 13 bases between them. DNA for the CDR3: TGCAGTGGGGGACCACCCGGCGAGCAGTACTTC. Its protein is CSGGPPGEQYF.

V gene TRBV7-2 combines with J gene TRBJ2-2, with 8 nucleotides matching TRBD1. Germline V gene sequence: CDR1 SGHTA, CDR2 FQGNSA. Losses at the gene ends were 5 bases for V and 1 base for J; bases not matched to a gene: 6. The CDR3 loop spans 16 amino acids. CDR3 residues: CASSPPGTGNTGELFF. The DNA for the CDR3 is TGTGCCAGCAGCCCTCCCGGGACAGGGAACACCGGGGAGCTGTTTTTT.

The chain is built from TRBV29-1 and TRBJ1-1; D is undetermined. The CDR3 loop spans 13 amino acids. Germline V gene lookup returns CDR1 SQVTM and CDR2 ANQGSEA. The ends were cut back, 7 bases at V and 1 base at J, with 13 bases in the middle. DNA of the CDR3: TGCAGCGCCCGCCCCGACACGAACACTGAAGCTTTCTTT. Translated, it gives CSARPDTNTEAFF.

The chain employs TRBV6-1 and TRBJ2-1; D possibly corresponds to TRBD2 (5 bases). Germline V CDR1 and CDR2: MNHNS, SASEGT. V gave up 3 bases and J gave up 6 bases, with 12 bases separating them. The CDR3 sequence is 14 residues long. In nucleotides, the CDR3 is TGTGCCAGCAGTGACACGACGAGGGCCAATGAGCAGTTCTTC. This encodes CASSDTTRANEQFF.

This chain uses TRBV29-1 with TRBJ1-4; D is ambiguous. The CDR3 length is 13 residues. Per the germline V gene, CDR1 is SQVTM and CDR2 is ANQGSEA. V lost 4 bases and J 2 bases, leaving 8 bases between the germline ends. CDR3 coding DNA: TGCAGCGTTGGACCTGCCACTAATGAAAAACTGTTTTTT. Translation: CSVGPATNEKLFF.

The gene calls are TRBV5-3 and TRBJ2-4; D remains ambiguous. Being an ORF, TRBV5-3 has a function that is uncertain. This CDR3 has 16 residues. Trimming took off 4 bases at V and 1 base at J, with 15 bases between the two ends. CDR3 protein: CARSQVVVAAKNIQYF. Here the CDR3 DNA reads TGTGCCAGAAGCCAGGTGGTGGTCGCGGCCAAAAACATTCAGTACTTC.

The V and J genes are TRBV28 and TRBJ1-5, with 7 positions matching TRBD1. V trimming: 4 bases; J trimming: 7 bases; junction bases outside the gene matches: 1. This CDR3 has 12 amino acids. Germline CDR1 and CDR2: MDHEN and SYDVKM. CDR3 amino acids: CASSSGGQPQHF. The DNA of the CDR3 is TGTGCCAGCAGTTCAGGGGGGCAGCCCCAGCATTTT. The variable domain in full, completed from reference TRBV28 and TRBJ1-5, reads DVKVTQSSRYLVKRTGEKVFLECVQDMDHENMFWYRQDPGLGLRLIYFSYDVKMKEKGDIPEGYSVSREKKERFSLILESASTNQTSMYLCASSSGGQPQHFGDGTRLSIL.

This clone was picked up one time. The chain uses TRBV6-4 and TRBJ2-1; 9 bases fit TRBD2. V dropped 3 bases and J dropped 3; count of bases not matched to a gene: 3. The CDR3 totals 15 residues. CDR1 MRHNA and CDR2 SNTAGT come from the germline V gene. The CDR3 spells CASSEGGGDYNEQFF. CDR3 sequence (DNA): TGTGCCAGCAGTGAGGGCGGGGGGGACTACAATGAGCAGTTCTTC.

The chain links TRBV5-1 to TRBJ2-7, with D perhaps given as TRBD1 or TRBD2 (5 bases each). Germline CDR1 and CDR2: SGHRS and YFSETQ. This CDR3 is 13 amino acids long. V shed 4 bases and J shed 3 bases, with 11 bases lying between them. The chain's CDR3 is CASSPGDRYEQYF. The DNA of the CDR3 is TGCGCCAGCAGCCCCGGGGACCGCTACGAGCAGTACTTC.

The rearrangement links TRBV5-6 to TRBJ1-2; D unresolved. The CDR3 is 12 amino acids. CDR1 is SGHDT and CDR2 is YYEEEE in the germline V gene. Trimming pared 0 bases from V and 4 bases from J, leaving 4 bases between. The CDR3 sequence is CASSLDSYGYTF. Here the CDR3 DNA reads TGTGCCAGCAGCTTGGACAGCTATGGCTACACCTTC.

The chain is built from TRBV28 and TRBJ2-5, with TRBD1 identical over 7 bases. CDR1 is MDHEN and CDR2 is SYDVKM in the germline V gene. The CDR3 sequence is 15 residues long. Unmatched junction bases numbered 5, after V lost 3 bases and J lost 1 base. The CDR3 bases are TGTGCCAGCAGTTTTAAGGGGGCCTTCCAAGAGACCCAGTACTTC. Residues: CASSFKGAFQETQYF.

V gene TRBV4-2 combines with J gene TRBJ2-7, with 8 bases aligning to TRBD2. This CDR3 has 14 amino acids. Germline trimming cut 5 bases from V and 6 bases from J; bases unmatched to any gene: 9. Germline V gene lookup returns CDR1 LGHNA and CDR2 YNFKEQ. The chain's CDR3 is CASSAGTSFGEQYF. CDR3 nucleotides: TGTGCCAGCAGCGCCGGGACTAGTTTTGGCGAGCAGTACTTC.

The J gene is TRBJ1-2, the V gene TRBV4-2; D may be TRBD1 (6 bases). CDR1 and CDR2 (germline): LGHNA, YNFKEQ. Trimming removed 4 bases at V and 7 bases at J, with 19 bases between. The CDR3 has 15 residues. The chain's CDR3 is CASSRGGLEVSGYTF. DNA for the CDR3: TGTGCCAGCAGCCGGGGGGGGCTCGAGGTCTCTGGCTACACCTTC.

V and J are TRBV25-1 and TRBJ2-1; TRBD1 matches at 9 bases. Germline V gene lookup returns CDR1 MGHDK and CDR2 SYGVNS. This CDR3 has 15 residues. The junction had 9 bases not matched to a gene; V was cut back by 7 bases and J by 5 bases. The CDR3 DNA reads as TGTGCCAGCACTTCCGGGACAGGGCCCAACAATGAGCAGTTCTTC. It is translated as CASTSGTGPNNEQFF. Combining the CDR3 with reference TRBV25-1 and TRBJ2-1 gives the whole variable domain EADIYQTPRYLVIGTGKKITLECSQTMGHDKMYWYQQDPGMELHLIHYSYGVNSTEKGDLSSESTVSRIRTEHFPLTLESARPSHTSQYLCASTSGTGPNNEQFFGPGTRLTVL.